The 30 T cell receptor beta chains in this list originate from one sample, sequenced in a study of blood T cell repertoires in COVID-19 (TCRdb year 2020). The library was produced with the immunoSEQ multiplex PCR assay. TCRdb limited this immuneACCESS table to in-frame rearrangements with V and J called. A share of clones is missing; checked studies link under half to unresolved V genes, and the rest is unexplained. This sample holds under 100,000 clones; approximately 80% were observed only once. The top ten clonotypes cover roughly 10% of the sample. The sequencing sample was made of peripheral blood. Receptors were obtained from a woman between 70 and 85 years old with active or convalescent COVID-19.

This clone appeared a single time. The chain employs TRBV5-4 and TRBJ1-2, with 7 bases that match TRBD1. V was clipped by 4 bases and J by 5 bases; unmatched bases: 8. The germline gives CDR1 SGHNT, CDR2 YYREEE (reference sequence). The CDR3 has 14 amino acids. This CDR3 is CASSRAGTEYGYTF. CDR3 in DNA: TGTGCCAGCAGCCGTGCTGGGACAGAATATGGCTACACCTTC.

This clone was seen more than once but under ten times. The chain employs TRBV19 and TRBJ1-3; TRBD1 is a possible D gene (5 bases). V lost 0 bases and J lost 0, with 9 bases in between. Germline V gene data show CDR1 as LNHDA and CDR2 as SQIVND (reference sequence). The CDR3 has 16 amino acids. The CDR3 region has the DNA TGTGCCAGTAGTATAGATTACGACAGCTCTGGAAACACCATATATTTT. It yields the protein CASSIDYDSSGNTIYF.

The chain carries TRBV20-1 and TRBJ2-3; no clear D gene. Germline V gene sequence: CDR1 DFQATT, CDR2 SNEGSKA (reference sequence). Trimming removed 2 bases from V and 6 bases from J, with 3 bases in between. The CDR3 has 10 residues. The CDR3 protein is CSARRDTQYF. Written as DNA, the CDR3 is TGCAGTGCTAGACGGGATACGCAGTATTTT.

V and J are TRBV6-6 and TRBJ2-7; D possibly corresponds to TRBD2 (5 bases). The CDR3 has 13 residues. Trimming took off 5 bases at V and 5 bases at J, with 13 bases between the two ends. Germline V lookup: CDR1 MNHNY, CDR2 SVGAGI (reference sequence). This chain's CDR3 is CASSDYSLDEQYF. CDR3 nucleotide sequence: TGTGCCAGCAGTGACTATAGCCTTGACGAGCAGTACTTC.

This chain uses TRBV11-2 with TRBJ2-2, with TRBD1 as a possible D gene (7 bases). Trimming removed 7 bases at V and 0 bases at J, with 18 bases between. CDR3 size: 17 residues. Germline-derived CDR1 and CDR2 are SGHAT and FQNNGV. The chain's CDR3 is CASNLGGGTANTGELFF. CDR3 nucleotides: TGTGCCAGCAACCTAGGAGGAGGGACAGCGAACACCGGGGAGCTGTTTTTT.

Only one count was recorded for this clone. V usage is TRBV3-1 (or the pseudogene TRBV3-2) and J usage is TRBJ2-7; 7 bases are shared with TRBD1. The CDR3 has 14 amino acids. Germline CDR1 reads LGHDT; CDR2 reads YNNKEL (reference sequence). Trimming cost V 4 bases and J 6 bases; bases outside gene matches: 9. The CDR3 nucleotides are TGTGCCAGCAGCCGTAGGGGGCCTGAGGGCGAGCAGTACTTC. This translates into CASSRRGPEGEQYF.

This clone was seen just once. The chain employs TRBV18 and TRBJ1-1; 11 nucleotides match TRBD1. This CDR3 has 14 amino acids. The germline gives CDR1 KGHSH, CDR2 LQKENI. V lost 6 bases and J lost 1; bases outside the gene matches: 1. CDR3 in DNA: TGTGCCAGCTCGGGGACAGGGGGGAACACTGAAGCTTTCTTT. Translation gives CASSGTGGNTEAFF.

The chain has TRBV18 and TRBJ1-1; no firm D call. Per the germline V gene, CDR1 is KGHSH and CDR2 is LQKENI. CDR3 length: 14 residues. The germline V and J ends were trimmed by 1 base and 4 bases, with 10 bases remaining between them. In DNA, the CDR3 is TGTGCCAGCTCACCACTCCTAGAAGGCACTGAAGCTTTCTTT. This sequence encodes CASSPLLEGTEAFF.

The rearrangement links TRBV7-2 to TRBJ2-7, with D uncertain. With 1 base removed from V and 2 bases from J, the gap between germline ends came to 9 bases. The CDR3 consists of 14 residues. Germline assignment: CDR1 SGHTA and CDR2 FQGNSA. The CDR3 bases are TGTGCCAGCAGCTTAGGTCTCTCCGCCTACGAGCAGTACTTC. This translates into CASSLGLSAYEQYF.

The chain employs TRBV9 and TRBJ1-1; 7 bases agree with TRBD1. Losses at the gene ends were 6 bases for V and 1 base for J; bases not matched to a gene: 3. Per the germline V gene, CDR1 is SGDLS and CDR2 is YYNGEE. The CDR3 totals 13 residues. The CDR3 sequence is CASTQGENTEAFF. In DNA, the CDR3 is TGTGCCAGCACCCAGGGGGAGAACACTGAAGCTTTCTTT.

This chain links TRBV5-6 with TRBJ1-3; D is ambiguous. CDR3 length: 16 residues. Germline CDR1 reads SGHDT; CDR2 reads YYEEEE. Trimming removed 0 bases from V and 0 bases from J, with 10 bases in between. The CDR3 coding sequence is TGTGCCAGCAGCTTGGATCTGGGAGCCTCTGGAAACACCATATATTTT. Amino acid sequence: CASSLDLGASGNTIYF.

The chain has TRBV4-2 and TRBJ2-2; D is unresolved. V was trimmed by 0 bases and J by 7 bases, leaving 12 bases between them. Germline V gene sequence: CDR1 LGHNA, CDR2 YNFKEQ. This CDR3 has 15 amino acids. The CDR3 loop reads CASSQDRHGFGELFF. The CDR3, as DNA: TGTGCCAGCAGCCAAGATCGGCACGGGTTCGGGGAGCTGTTTTTT.

The chain carries TRBV19 and TRBJ1-2; TRBD1 matches at 7 bases. V lost 4 bases and J lost 10; bases outside the gene matches: 12. The CDR3 is made up of 14 amino acids. The V gene's germline CDR1 is LNHDA and CDR2 SQIVND (reference sequence). For the CDR3, the DNA is TGTGCCAGTAGTACCTCGAATAGACAGGGATCCTACACCTTC. This codes for CASSTSNRQGSYTF.

This clone was counted only a few times. The V and J genes are TRBV7-2 and TRBJ2-5, with a weak D call TRBD1 (6 bases). Germline CDR1 reads SGHTA; CDR2 reads FQGNSA. CDR3 length: 12 amino acids. Trimming took 8 bases from V and 5 from J, leaving 12 bases between them. This CDR3 reads CASEEDRETQYF. The CDR3 bases are TGTGCCAGCGAGGAAGACAGGGAGACCCAGTACTTC.

V and J are TRBV2 and TRBJ2-3; D is perhaps TRBD2 (6 bases). Germline-derived CDR1 and CDR2 are SNHLY and FYNNEI. Trimming pared 6 bases from V and 7 bases from J, leaving 23 bases between. This CDR3 comprises 16 residues. The CDR3 DNA follows: TGTGCCAGCAGCGACAAGGGCCTTCTGGGCGGGAATACGCAGTATTTT. This gives the protein CASSDKGLLGGNTQYF. The full variable domain, with the rest looked up from reference TRBV2 and TRBJ2-3, is EPEVTQTPSHQVTQMGQEVILRCVPISNHLYFYWYRQILGQKVEFLVSFYNNEISEKSEIFDDQFSVERPDGSNFTLKIRSTKLEDSAMYFCASSDKGLLGGNTQYFGPGTRLTVL.

The chain carries TRBV10-3 and TRBJ1-4, with D possibly TRBD1 on 6 matching bases. Looked up from germline, CDR1 is ENHRY and CDR2 is SYGVKD. Trimming pared 11 bases from V and 6 bases from J, leaving 13 bases between. This CDR3 spans 12 amino acids. As DNA, the CDR3 is TGTGCCGCGCAAGGGGGGGATGAAAAACTGTTTTTT. Its protein product is CAAQGGDEKLFF.

This sequence joins TRBV25-1 and TRBJ1-4; D uncertain. The germline gives CDR1 MGHDK, CDR2 SYGVNS. Trimming took off 6 bases at V and 8 bases at J, with 13 bases between the two ends. The CDR3 extends over 13 amino acids. The CDR3 coding sequence is TGTGCCAGCAGCAACCCTGGGCACGAAAAACTGTTTTTT. Translated, it gives CASSNPGHEKLFF.

This clone is a singleton in its sample. The chain recombines TRBV10-3 with TRBJ2-5; 10 nucleotides match TRBD2. J was trimmed by 3 bases and V by 10 bases; bases with no gene match: 2. From germline, CDR1 is ENHRY and CDR2 SYGVKD. The CDR3 length is 12 residues. CDR3 protein: CASGLAEETQYF. CDR3 in DNA: TGTGCCAGCGGACTAGCGGAAGAGACCCAGTACTTC.

The rearrangement uses TRBV19 and TRBJ2-2; possibly TRBD1 for D (5 bases). This CDR3 has 15 residues. The germline V and J ends were trimmed by 4 bases and 0 bases, with 9 bases remaining between them. Germline V gene lookup returns CDR1 LNHDA and CDR2 SQIVND (reference sequence). The CDR3 nucleotides read TGTGCCAGTAGTAACAGGAGAACGAACACCGGGGAGCTGTTTTTT. Protein: CASSNRRTNTGELFF.

CDR3 region: CASSLSADTQYF. CDR3 bases: TGTGCCAGCAGCTTATCTGCAGATACGCAGTATTTT. The rearrangement links TRBV7-9 to TRBJ2-3; no reliable D call. This CDR3 has 12 residues. The V end was cut by 2 bases, the J end by 4 bases, with 4 bases between. Looked up from germline, CDR1 is SEHNR and CDR2 is FQNEAQ (reference sequence).

The DNA of the CDR3 is TGTGCCAGCAGCCGGAGGGCAGCAAACGGCTACACCTTC. Its protein is CASSRRAANGYTF. This chain connects TRBV7-8 to TRBJ1-2; the D is unclear. V was clipped by 5 bases and J by 8 bases, with 15 bases between them. Germline V gene sequence: CDR1 SGHVS, CDR2 FQNEAQ. This CDR3 contains 13 residues.

The rearrangement links TRBV2 to TRBJ2-7, with D tentatively TRBD1 (5 bases). V lost 5 bases and J lost 3, with 14 bases in between. The CDR3 runs to 14 residues. The germline V gene encodes CDR1 SNHLY and CDR2 FYNNEI. CDR3 DNA: TGTGCCAGCAGTTTGCAGGGAATCGTCTACGAGCAGTACTTC. Translated, it gives CASSLQGIVYEQYF.

The chain combines TRBV18 with TRBJ2-5; the D gene is possibly TRBD1 (6 bases). This CDR3 comprises 15 residues. CDR1 is KGHSH and CDR2 is LQKENI in the germline V gene. V lost 0 bases and J lost 4, with 12 bases in between. CDR3 protein: CASSPPGVGGETQYF. CDR3 coding DNA: TGTGCCAGCTCACCACCTGGGGTAGGGGGAGAGACCCAGTACTTC.

The rearrangement links TRBV10-3 to TRBJ1-1; 7 bases match TRBD1. The length of the CDR3 is 15 residues. The V and J ends lost 5 bases and 0 bases, in that order; junction bases with no gene match: 6. Germline loops: CDR1 ENHRY, CDR2 SYGVKD. The CDR3 sequence is CAISSGGGMNTEAFF. CDR3 in DNA: TGTGCCATCAGTTCAGGGGGAGGCATGAACACTGAAGCTTTCTTT.

The chain combines TRBV24-1 with TRBJ2-2; 7 bases are shared with TRBD2. The CDR3 is 14 amino acids. The germline CDR1 and CDR2 sequences are KGHDR and SFDVKD. V lost 9 bases, J lost 0 bases, and 3 bases stayed unmatched. Here the CDR3 reads CATGGGANTGELFF. The DNA of the CDR3 is TGTGCCACCGGGGGGGGAGCGAACACCGGGGAGCTGTTTTTT.

The chain links TRBV4-3 to TRBJ2-1; 12 bases are a match to TRBD2. The V gene's germline CDR1 is LGHNA and CDR2 YSLEER. CDR3 length: 16 amino acids. The trim removed 6 bases at V and 2 bases at J, leaving 5 bases unmatched. The CDR3 spells CASSQGLAGTYNEQFF. The CDR3, as DNA: TGCGCCAGCAGTCAGGGACTAGCGGGTACCTACAATGAGCAGTTCTTC.

This clone was found a few times. J is TRBJ1-3 and V is TRBV11-2; a possible D gene is TRBD1 (5 bases). There are 15 residues in the CDR3. Germline-derived CDR1 and CDR2 are SGHAT and FQNNGV. With 5 bases removed from V and 2 bases from J, the gap between germline ends came to 13 bases. In nucleotides, the CDR3 is TGTGCCAGCAGCCCGTCCTGGGGCACTGGAAACACCATATATTTT. It codes for CASSPSWGTGNTIYF.

The chain links TRBV4-1 to TRBJ1-2, with a weak D call TRBD1 (5 bases). Germline CDR1 is MGHRA and CDR2 is YSYEKL. The CDR3 is 13 amino acids. V lost 3 bases and J 5 bases, leaving 10 bases between the germline ends. CDR3 sequence (DNA): TGCGCCAGCAGCCAGACCGGGACTTATGGCTACACCTTC. It specifies CASSQTGTYGYTF.

As DNA, the CDR3 is TGTGCCAGCAGAACCACAGGGCTACCCTACGAGCAGTACTTC. Translated: CASRTTGLPYEQYF. The rearrangement uses TRBV28 and TRBJ2-7; perhaps TRBD1 as D (6 bases). The CDR3 runs 14 residues. Germline CDR1 is MDHEN and CDR2 is SYDVKM. Trimming pared 6 bases from V and 2 bases from J, leaving 14 bases between.

CDR3 nucleotides: TGTGCCAGCTCCCTCGAGAGGACAGATGAAAAACTGTTTTTT. This sequence encodes CASSLERTDEKLFF. V gene TRBV18 combines with J gene TRBJ1-4, with D perhaps TRBD1 (6 bases). The CDR3 runs to 14 residues. Germline V gene sequence: CDR1 KGHSH, CDR2 LQKENI. V was cut by 6 bases and J by 6 bases, with 14 bases left in between.